Listed here are 22 T cell receptor beta chains from one sample, sequenced in a study of T cells in Graves' hyperthyroidism and ophthalmopathy. Authors of the study amplified TCR beta CDR3 regions from RNA transcripts. Using the HTBI primer set, a first-round RT-PCR was run on the TCR CDR3. TCRdb fed the multiplex PCR reads into MiXCR, producing one record per CDR3 protein. Of some 490,000 distinct CDR3 sequences in the sample, 15% to 20% are singletons; the top ten hold about 29%. Sequenced sample: blood. These receptors were collected from a woman aged 25 to 39 with Graves' ophthalmopathy.

A word on this clonotype: A junction boundary mismatches the germline segment, possibly from a read error. The CDR3 region has the DNA TGTGCCAGCAGCCTAAGGGCCGGGACTACGCAGTCCTTC. It is translated as CASSLRAGTTQSF. The chain recombines TRBV6-1 with TRBJ2-1; TRBD2 matches at 7 bases. This CDR3 is 13 amino acids long. CDR1 is MNHNS, CDR2 SASEGT, per germline.

This clonotype was seen a few times. The rearrangement links TRBV19 to TRBJ2-2; 9 nucleotides line up with TRBD2. Germline loops: CDR1 LNHDA, CDR2 SQIVND (reference sequence). V shed 1 base and J 5 bases; nucleotides not matched to a gene: 5. The CDR3 consists of 16 residues. The CDR3 reads CASSIAPSGNTGELFF. In DNA form, the CDR3 reads TGTGCCAGTAGTATAGCGCCTAGCGGGAATACCGGGGAGCTGTTTTTT. Complete variable domain (other parts from reference TRBV19 and TRBJ2-2): DGGITQSPKYLFRKEGQNVTLSCEQNLNHDAMYWYRQDPGQGLRLIYYSQIVNDFQKGDIAEGYSVSREKKESFPLTVTSAQKNPTAFYLCASSIAPSGNTGELFFGEGSRLTVL.

The rearrangement joins TRBV5-6 to TRBJ1-1; tentatively, D is TRBD1 (6 bases). Germline CDR1 is SGHDT and CDR2 is YYEEEE. Trimming pared 4 bases from V and 10 bases from J, leaving 14 bases between. The CDR3 contains 12 residues. Here the CDR3 reads CASSRAGDAAFF. CDR3 nucleotides: TGTGCCAGCAGCCGCGCAGGGGACGCAGCTTTCTTT. Full variable domain (rest looked up from reference TRBV5-6 and TRBJ1-1): DAGVTQSPTHLIKTRGQQVTLRCSPKSGHDTVSWYQQALGQGPQFIFQYYEEEERQRGNFPDRFSGHQFPNYSSELNVNALLLGDSALYLCASSRAGDAAFFGQGTRLTVV.

In its sample, this clonotype was seen many times. The chain joins TRBV28 to TRBJ1-5, with TRBD1 as a possible D gene (5 bases). Germline V gives CDR1 MDHEN, CDR2 SYDVKM. Trimming left V 4 bases short and J 1 base short, with 8 bases between. The CDR3 sequence is 14 residues long. The CDR3 coding sequence is TGTGCCAGCAGTTCAGGGAGCAGCAATCAGCCCCAGCATTTT. This encodes CASSSGSSNQPQHF.

A few counts support this clonotype. V gene TRBV25-1 combines with J gene TRBJ1-2; D unresolved. The V gene lost 5 bases and the J gene lost 6 bases, with 10 bases spanning the gap. The CDR3 has 12 amino acids. Germline V gives CDR1 MGHDK, CDR2 SYGVNS. Here the CDR3 DNA reads TGTGCCAGCAGTCAATCCAATCATGGCTACACCTTC. It encodes CASSQSNHGYTF.

Ten or more counts support this clonotype. This rearrangement joins TRBV3-1 to TRBJ1-2, with TRBD1 identical over 8 bases. The CDR3 consists of 16 residues. V lost 1 base, J lost 4 bases, and 8 bases stayed unmatched. The germline gives CDR1 LGHDT, CDR2 YNNKEL (reference sequence). This chain's CDR3 is CASSQAPGQDVYGYTF. The CDR3 nucleotides are TGTGCCAGCAGCCAAGCCCCGGGACAGGACGTCTATGGCTACACCTTC.

This clonotype has a count of ten or more. The chain employs TRBV27 and TRBJ2-1; D gene uncertain. Trimming pared 5 bases from V and 2 bases from J, leaving 13 bases between. The CDR3 covers 15 residues. Germline V gene sequence: CDR1 MNHEY, CDR2 SMNVEV (reference sequence). The CDR3 protein is CASSPTRLAYNEQFF. The CDR3 DNA sequence: TGTGCCAGCAGTCCGACCCGGTTAGCCTACAATGAGCAGTTCTTC.

The chain employs TRBV27 and TRBJ1-4; D not resolved. CDR1 is MNHEY and CDR2 is SMNVEV in the germline V gene (reference sequence). V was pared by 6 bases and J by 5 bases, with 10 bases between. CDR3 length equals 13 residues. CDR3 nucleotide sequence: TGTGCCAGCAGCCTGTGGCCGAATGAAAAACTGTTTTTT. As protein: CASSLWPNEKLFF. Together with reference TRBV27 and TRBJ1-4, the CDR3 gives the full variable domain: EAQVTQNPRYLITVTGKKLTVTCSQNMNHEYMSWYRQDPGLGLRQIYYSMNVEVTDKGDVPEGYKVSRKEKRNFPLILESPSPNQTSLYFCASSLWPNEKLFFGSGTQLSVL.

V and J are TRBV14 and TRBJ2-2; no clear D gene. The germline V and J ends were trimmed by 3 bases and 6 bases, with 11 bases remaining between them. The CDR3 runs to 14 residues. Germline CDR1 is SGHDN and CDR2 is FVKESK. CDR3 sequence reads: CASSHPGDSGELFF. CDR3 nucleotides: TGTGCCAGCAGCCACCCGGGCGACTCCGGGGAGCTGTTTTTT.

This clonotype was detected ten times or more. Written as DNA, the CDR3 is TGTGCCAGCACATTGAGGACAGGGGTCTACGAGCAGTACTTC. Encoded protein: CASTLRTGVYEQYF. This rearrangement joins TRBV28 to TRBJ2-7, with 9 bases lining up with TRBD1. J was trimmed by 3 bases and V by 7 bases; bases with no gene match: 7. Per germline, CDR1 MDHEN and CDR2 SYDVKM. The CDR3 covers 14 residues.

This clonotype was counted a few times. The chain combines TRBV12-3 or TRBV12-4 with TRBJ2-5; D may be TRBD1 or TRBD2 (5 bases each). This CDR3 spans 16 amino acids. Trimming removed 0 bases at V and 5 bases at J, with 16 bases between. The CDR3 DNA is TGTGCCAGCAGTTTAGCGTCGGCAGGGTGGGGGGAGACCCAGTACTTC. As protein: CASSLASAGWGETQYF.

This clonotype came up many times. The chain has TRBV11-2 and TRBJ2-7, with D uncertain. Per germline, CDR1 SGHAT and CDR2 FQNNGV. Trimming removed 8 bases from V and 2 bases from J, with 10 bases in between. This CDR3 contains 12 residues. The CDR3 DNA is TGTGCCAGCGGGCGGACCACCTACGAGCAGTACTTC. Its protein product is CASGRTTYEQYF. Full variable domain (missing parts from reference TRBV11-2 and TRBJ2-7): EAGVAQSPRYKIIEKRQSVAFWCNPISGHATLYWYQQILGQGPKLLIQFQNNGVVDDSQLPKDRFSAERLKGVDSTLKIQPAKLEDSAVYLCASGRTTYEQYFGPGTRLTVT.

This clonotype has just one count. This could be a read error, since a much larger clone is one nucleotide away. The genes are TRBV28 and TRBJ2-5; D gene uncertain. The CDR3 sequence is 14 residues long. Germline CDR1 is MDHEN and CDR2 is SYDVKM. The CDR3 is CVSSLRVIRETQYF. Here the CDR3 DNA reads TGTGTCAGCAGTTTAAGGGTAATACGGGAGACCCAGTACTTC.

V is TRBV3-1 and J is TRBJ1-2; a weak D match, TRBD1 (6 bases). There are 15 residues in the CDR3. Trimming left V 0 bases short and J 4 bases short, with 12 bases between. Looked up from germline, CDR1 is LGHDT and CDR2 is YNNKEL (reference sequence). CDR3 sequence (DNA): TGTGCCAGCAGCCAAGACAGGGGACGTCCCTATGGCTACACCTTC. It encodes CASSQDRGRPYGYTF.

This clonotype was observed a few times. The rearrangement joins TRBV25-1 to TRBJ1-1; TRBD1 matches 7 bases. This CDR3 region has 14 residues. Trimming cost V 5 bases and J 5 bases; bases outside gene matches: 8. CDR1 and CDR2 (germline): MGHDK, SYGVNS. CDR3 coding DNA: TGTGCCAGCAGTCGGGAGGGGGCGGTGACTGAAGCTTTCTTT. This translates into CASSREGAVTEAFF.

J is TRBJ2-7 and V is TRBV4-1; D is ambiguous. V lost 0 bases and J 3 bases, leaving 12 bases between the germline ends. Germline CDR1 reads MGHRA; CDR2 reads YSYEKL. This CDR3 has 15 amino acids. CDR3 protein: CASSQEGRMGYEQYF. For the CDR3, the DNA is TGCGCCAGCAGCCAAGAAGGTCGAATGGGCTACGAGCAGTACTTC.

The sample holds many counts of this clonotype. V is TRBV12-3 or TRBV12-4 and J is TRBJ2-3; D is unresolved. Trimming took 6 bases from V and 0 from J, leaving 4 bases between them. The CDR3 runs 12 residues. The CDR3 nucleotides are TGTGCCAGCAGATTCAGCACAGATACGCAGTATTTT. Protein: CASRFSTDTQYF.

Many counts were recorded for this clonotype. V is TRBV12-3 or TRBV12-4 and J is TRBJ2-3; D might be TRBD1 (7 bases). The CDR3 extends over 15 amino acids. V was clipped by 8 bases and J by 4 bases, with 19 bases between them. This chain's CDR3 is CASLGQAGSADTQYF. The DNA for the CDR3 is TGTGCCAGCCTTGGACAGGCGGGGAGCGCAGATACGCAGTATTTT.

This clonotype was recorded a few times. This chain joins TRBV6-5 and TRBJ2-7; D remains ambiguous. The CDR3 runs to 13 residues. Germline V gives CDR1 MNHEY, CDR2 SVGAGI. V was shortened by 2 bases and J by 4 bases, with 9 bases between the two germline ends. In DNA form, the CDR3 reads TGTGCCAGCAGTTACGAGACTCATTACGAGCAGTACTTC. This encodes CASSYETHYEQYF.

Ten or more counts support this clonotype. V usage is TRBV28 and J usage is TRBJ2-7, with 7 bases lining up with TRBD1. From germline, CDR1 is MDHEN and CDR2 SYDVKM. The CDR3 is made up of 14 amino acids. The V gene end was trimmed by 6 bases and the J gene end by 3 bases; junction bases not matched to a gene: 8. In nucleotides, the CDR3 is TGTGCCAGCAGCTCCGGGACAGACCTCTACGAGCAGTACTTC. This codes for CASSSGTDLYEQYF.

This clonotype was found many times. V and J are TRBV7-2 and TRBJ2-3, with D possibly matching TRBD2 (5 bases). CDR3 length: 12 residues. CDR1 is SGHTA, CDR2 FQGNSA, per germline. Trimming took 1 base from V and 6 from J, leaving 5 bases between them. DNA for the CDR3: TGTGCCAGCAGCTTAGGGAGGGATACGCAGTATTTT. Protein sequence: CASSLGRDTQYF.

There are many counts of this clonotype. The V gene is TRBV28, the J gene TRBJ1-5; 10 bases map to TRBD1. The germline gives CDR1 MDHEN, CDR2 SYDVKM. This CDR3 region has 16 residues. Trimming took 3 bases from V and 2 from J; bases not matched to a gene: 4. The CDR3 DNA reads TGTGCCAGCAGTTTCTGGGACAGGGGCGGCAATCAGCCCCAGCATTTT. This sequence encodes CASSFWDRGGNQPQHF. Full variable domain (outside the CDR3, taken from reference TRBV28 and TRBJ1-5): DVKVTQSSRYLVKRTGEKVFLECVQDMDHENMFWYRQDPGLGLRLIYFSYDVKMKEKGDIPEGYSVSREKKERFSLILESASTNQTSMYLCASSFWDRGGNQPQHFGDGTRLSIL.